Included here is one T cell receptor beta chain sequence, with context. The CDR3 is made up of 17 amino acids. Germline values: CDR1 SGHVS, CDR2 FQNEAQ. Unmatched junction bases numbered 9, after V lost 5 bases and J lost 0 bases. The sample originates from a study of T cell changes during pregnancy in multiple sclerosis. Produced via immunoSEQ multiplex PCR; TCRdb's table is partial and in-frame only. Among about 27,000 clones, nearly 90% were seen once, and the ten largest hold around a sixth. V gene TRBV7-8 combines with J gene TRBJ1-3; 8 nucleotides align to TRBD1. Here the sequenced sample was CD8+ T cells from peripheral blood mononuclear cells, taken in the second trimester of pregnancy. This TCR was sampled from a female donor with multiple sclerosis, enrolled in a pregnancy study. The CDR3 DNA sequence: TGTGCCAGCAGCATCATGACAGGGGACTTCTCTGGAAACACCATATATTTT. Amino acid sequence: CASSIMTGDFSGNTIYF.